One sample yielded the 5 T cell receptor beta chains listed below, sequenced in a study of blood T cell repertoires in COVID-19. Assay: immunoSEQ multiplex PCR; the TCRdb copy retains only in-frame clones and omits some. The sample gives some 160,000 clones, 88% of which show up once; more than 2% is in the top ten. Sequenced input: peripheral blood. These receptors were obtained from a man aged 50-59 years who had recovered from COVID-19.

This clone was recorded a few times. This chain connects TRBV13 to TRBJ1-2, with TRBD1 identical over 11 bases. Germline CDR1 PRHDT, CDR2 FYEKMQ (reference sequence). V shed 6 bases, J shed 3 bases, and the junction held 3 bases outside the gene matches. The CDR3 has 14 amino acids. CDR3: CASRRTGGDYGYTF. CDR3 bases: TGTGCCAGCAGACGGACAGGGGGCGACTATGGCTACACCTTC. The variable domain in full, completed from reference TRBV13 and TRBJ1-2, reads AAGVIQSPRHLIKEKRETATLKCYPIPRHDTVYWYQQGPGQDPQFLISFYEKMQSDKGSIPDRFSAQQFSDYHSELNMSSLELGDSALYFCASRRTGGDYGYTFGSGTRLTVV.

This rearrangement joins TRBV29-1 to TRBJ2-7, with D perhaps matching TRBD2 (6 bases). Trimming removed 6 bases at V and 0 bases at J, with 9 bases between. There are 12 residues in the CDR3. Germline V gives CDR1 SQVTM, CDR2 ANQGSEA. The CDR3 loop reads CSVGLRSYEQYF. Here the CDR3 DNA reads TGCAGCGTGGGACTCCGCTCCTACGAGCAGTACTTC.

This clone came up once. The rearrangement uses TRBV7-3 and TRBJ2-3; 8 bases match TRBD1. The CDR3 covers 16 residues. V lost 6 bases and J lost 2; bases outside the gene matches: 10. CDR1 SGHTA and CDR2 FQGTGA come from the germline V gene. CDR3 nucleotide sequence: TGTGCCAGCAGTCCCGCCGGGACAGGAGCCACAGATACGCAGTATTTT. Translated, it gives CASSPAGTGATDTQYF.

The chain couples TRBV4-3 to TRBJ2-7, with 11 bases matching TRBD2. V lost 4 bases to trimming and J lost 5 bases; unmatched junction nucleotides: 7. CDR1 and CDR2 from the germline V gene are LGHNA and YSLEER. The CDR3 runs 15 residues. CDR3 residues: CASSLRQGLADEQYF. The CDR3 DNA sequence: TGCGCCAGCAGCCTTCGACAGGGACTAGCGGACGAGCAGTACTTC.

The chain couples TRBV5-5 to TRBJ1-2, with D perhaps matching TRBD1 (6 bases). Per the germline V gene, CDR1 is SGHKS and CDR2 is YYEKEE (reference sequence). The CDR3 has 14 residues. Trimming stripped 0 bases from V and 4 bases from J, with 10 bases between. CDR3: CASSLDRVGYGYTF. In nucleotides, the CDR3 is TGTGCCAGCAGCTTGGACAGGGTAGGCTATGGCTACACCTTC.